This T cell receptor beta chain was profiled in a study of cytomegalovirus exposure and HLA in healthy donors. CDR3 length: 15 amino acids. The V end was cut by 4 bases, the J end by 10 bases, with 17 bases between. Germline assignment: CDR1 KGHSH and CDR2 LQKENI. The method was immunoSEQ multiplex PCR; TCRdb's version includes in-frame clones alone and lacks a portion of them. The table includes around 80,000 clones, approximately 96% detected once. The V and J genes are TRBV18 and TRBJ1-6, with D perhaps matching TRBD1 (6 bases). Sequencing was done on a sample of PBMCs. This clonotype was sampled from a woman aged 18-29 years in good health and CMV-seronegative. The CDR3 DNA reads TGTGCCAGCTCACGGGGGGGCCCTACTGCCTCACCCCTCCACTTT. Its protein is CASSRGGPTASPLHF. Drawing the rest from reference TRBV18 and TRBJ1-6, the complete variable domain is NAGVMQNPRHLVRRRGQEARLRCSPMKGHSHVYWYRQLPEEGLKFMVYLQKENIIDESGMPKERFSAEFPKEGPSILRIQQVVRGDSAAYFCASSRGGPTASPLHFGNGTRLTVT.